This TCR beta chain was found in a study of T cell responses to AZD1222 COVID-19 vaccine. Study conclusions and caveats: Nearly half of spike-specific TCRs reportedly target unmutated variant regions. Distributed over spike, vaccine-associated CD4 TCRs predominated at 160-218 and 743-854. When two AZD1222 doses had been given, Spike-specific TCR breadth and depth rose.

The CDR3 covers 16 residues. Trimming took off 3 bases at V and 4 bases at J, with 19 bases between the two ends. The germline gives CDR1 LGHDT, CDR2 YNNKEL (reference sequence). TCRdb keeps only in-frame clones here, not all; method: immunoSEQ multiplex PCR. Of roughly 150,000 clones listed, 90% to 95% were seen once; the top ten hold approximately 1.2%. In the case of this clone: The target antigen is unknown.

The V gene is TRBV3-1 (or the pseudogene TRBV3-2), the J gene TRBJ2-7; D tentatively fits TRBD1 or TRBD2 (5 bases each). Sequencing was performed on peripheral blood, taken 28 days after the second AZD1222 dose. This receptor was taken from an adult who received the AZD1222 COVID-19 vaccine. The CDR3 loop reads CASSQPPGRIVYEQYF. For the CDR3, the DNA is TGTGCCAGCAGCCAGCCTCCGGGACGGATTGTTTACGAGCAGTACTTC.